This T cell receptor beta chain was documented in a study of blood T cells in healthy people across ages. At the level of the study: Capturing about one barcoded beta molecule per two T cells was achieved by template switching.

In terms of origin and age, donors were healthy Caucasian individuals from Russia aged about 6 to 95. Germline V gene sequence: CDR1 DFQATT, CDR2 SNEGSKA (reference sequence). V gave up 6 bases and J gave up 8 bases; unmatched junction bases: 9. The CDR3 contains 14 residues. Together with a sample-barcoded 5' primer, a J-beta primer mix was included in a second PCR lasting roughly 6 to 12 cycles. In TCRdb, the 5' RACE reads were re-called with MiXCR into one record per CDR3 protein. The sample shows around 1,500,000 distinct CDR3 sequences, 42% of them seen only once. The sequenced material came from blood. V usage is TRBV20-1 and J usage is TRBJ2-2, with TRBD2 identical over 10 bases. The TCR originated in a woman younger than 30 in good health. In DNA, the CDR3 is TGCAGTGCCATAGCGGGAGGTAGCTCGGGGGAGCTGTTTTTT. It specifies CSAIAGGSSGELFF.